The sequence of this T cell receptor (beta chain) was determined in a study of Ad26.COV2.S vaccination and SARS-CoV-2 variants. Study background: Within the COV1001 Ad26.COV2.S trial arm, the donor was enrolled. Ad26.COV2.S, an intramuscular injection, was given once or twice 56 days apart. Study-level findings and limits: Reportedly, spike-specific CD8+ and CD4+ T cell responses achieved substantial breadth once vaccination had taken place.

On this clone: Antigen specificity is unknown.

Deletions cut 4 bases from V and 0 bases from J, with 9 bases between. This CDR3 region has 14 residues. Germline V gives CDR1 SGHRS, CDR2 YFSETQ. Treatment given: about 20 received Ad26.COV2.S at low or high dose, single or two shots; roughly five received placebo; per-sample allocation not given. Samples were taken on day 63 after the first vaccine or placebo injection. Clones were sequenced by immunoSEQ multiplex PCR, and TCRdb holds only the in-frame ones, with some missing. The data show about 480,000 clones, with around 85% seen just once and around 13% held by the top ten. This TCR was recovered from a person between 18 and 59 years old who received the Ad26.COV2.S COVID-19 vaccine or a placebo. Sequenced here: peripheral blood, sampled in a trial of Ad26.COV2.S vaccine versus placebo. The chain combines TRBV5-1 with TRBJ2-3; D gene ambiguous. CDR3 loop: CASSQTPSTDTQYF. CDR3 in DNA: TGCGCCAGCAGCCAGACACCTAGCACAGATACGCAGTATTTT.